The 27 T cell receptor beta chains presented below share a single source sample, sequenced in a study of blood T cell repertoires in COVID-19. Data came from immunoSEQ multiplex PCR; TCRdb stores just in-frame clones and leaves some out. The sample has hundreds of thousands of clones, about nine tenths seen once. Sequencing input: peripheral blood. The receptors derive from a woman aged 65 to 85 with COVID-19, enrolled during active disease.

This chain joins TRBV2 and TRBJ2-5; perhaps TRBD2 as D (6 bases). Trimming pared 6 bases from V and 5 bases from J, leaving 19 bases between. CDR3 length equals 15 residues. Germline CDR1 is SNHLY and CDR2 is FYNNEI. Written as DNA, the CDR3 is TGTGCCAGCAGGGCCGACAGAGTCGGAGGGGAGACCCAGTACTTC. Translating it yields CASRADRVGGETQYF. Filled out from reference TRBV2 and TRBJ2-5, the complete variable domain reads EPEVTQTPSHQVTQMGQEVILRCVPISNHLYFYWYRQILGQKVEFLVSFYNNEISEKSEIFDDQFSVERPDGSNFTLKIRSTKLEDSAMYFCASRADRVGGETQYFGPGTRLLVL.

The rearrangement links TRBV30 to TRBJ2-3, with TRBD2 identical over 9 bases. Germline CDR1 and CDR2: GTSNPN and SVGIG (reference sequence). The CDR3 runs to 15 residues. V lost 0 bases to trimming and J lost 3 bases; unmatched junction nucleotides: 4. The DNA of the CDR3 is TGTGCCTGGAGTGTAGGTACTAGCGGGACAGATACGCAGTATTTT. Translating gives CAWSVGTSGTDTQYF.

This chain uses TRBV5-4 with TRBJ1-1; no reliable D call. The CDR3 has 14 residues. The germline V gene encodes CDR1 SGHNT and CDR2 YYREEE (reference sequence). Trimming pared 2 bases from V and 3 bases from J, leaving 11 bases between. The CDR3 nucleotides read TGTGCCAGCAGCTTTAACATTCGGGACACTGAAGCTTTCTTT. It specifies CASSFNIRDTEAFF. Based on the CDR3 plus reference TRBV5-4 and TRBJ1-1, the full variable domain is ETGVTQSPTHLIKTRGQQVTLRCSSQSGHNTVSWYQQALGQGPQFIFQYYREEENGRGNFPPRFSGLQFPNYSSELNVNALELDDSALYLCASSFNIRDTEAFFGQGTRLTVV.

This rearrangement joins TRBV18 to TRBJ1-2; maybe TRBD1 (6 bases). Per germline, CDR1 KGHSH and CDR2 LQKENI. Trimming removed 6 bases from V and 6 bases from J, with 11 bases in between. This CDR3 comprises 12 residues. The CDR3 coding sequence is TGTGCCAGCTCTCCCTCAGGGGATGGCTACACCTTC. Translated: CASSPSGDGYTF.

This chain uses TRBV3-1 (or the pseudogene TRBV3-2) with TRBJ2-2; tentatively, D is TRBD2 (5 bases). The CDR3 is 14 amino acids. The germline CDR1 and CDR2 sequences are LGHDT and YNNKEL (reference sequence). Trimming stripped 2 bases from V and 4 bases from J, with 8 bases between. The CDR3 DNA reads TGTGCCAGCAGCCAACGAGCGGCCACCGGGGAGCTGTTTTTT. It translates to CASSQRAATGELFF.

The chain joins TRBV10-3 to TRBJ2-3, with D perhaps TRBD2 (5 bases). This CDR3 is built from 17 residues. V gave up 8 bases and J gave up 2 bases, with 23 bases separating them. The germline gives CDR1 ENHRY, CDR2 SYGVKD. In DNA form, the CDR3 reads TGTGCCATCGGAGAGGACTTATCTACCGGATCCACAGATACGCAGTATTTT. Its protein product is CAIGEDLSTGSTDTQYF.

The CDR3 region has the DNA TGTGCCAGCAGACCCGGGACTAGCCGCGAGACCCAGTACTTC. Residues: CASRPGTSRETQYF. J is TRBJ2-5 and V is TRBV27, with 9 bases aligning to TRBD2. V trimming: 6 bases; J trimming: 5 bases; junction bases outside the gene matches: 7. The CDR3 extends over 14 amino acids. Germline V gives CDR1 MNHEY, CDR2 SMNVEV (reference sequence).

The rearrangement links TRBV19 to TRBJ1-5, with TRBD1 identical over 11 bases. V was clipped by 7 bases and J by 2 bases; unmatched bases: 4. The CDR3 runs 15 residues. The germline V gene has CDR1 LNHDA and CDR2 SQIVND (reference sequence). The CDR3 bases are TGTGCCAGTACAGGGGGACAGGGGGGCAATCAGCCCCAGCATTTT. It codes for CASTGGQGGNQPQHF.

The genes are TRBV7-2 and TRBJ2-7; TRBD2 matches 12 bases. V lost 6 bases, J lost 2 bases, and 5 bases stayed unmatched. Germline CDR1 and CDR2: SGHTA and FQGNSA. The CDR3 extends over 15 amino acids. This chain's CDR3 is CASRALAGGPYEQYF. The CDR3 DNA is TGTGCCAGCAGGGCTCTAGCGGGGGGGCCCTACGAGCAGTACTTC.

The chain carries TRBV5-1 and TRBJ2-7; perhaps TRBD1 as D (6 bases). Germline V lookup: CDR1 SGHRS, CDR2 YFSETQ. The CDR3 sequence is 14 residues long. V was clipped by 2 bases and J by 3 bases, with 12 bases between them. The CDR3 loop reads CASSLRTGNYEQYF. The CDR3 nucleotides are TGCGCCAGCAGCTTAAGAACAGGGAACTACGAGCAGTACTTC.

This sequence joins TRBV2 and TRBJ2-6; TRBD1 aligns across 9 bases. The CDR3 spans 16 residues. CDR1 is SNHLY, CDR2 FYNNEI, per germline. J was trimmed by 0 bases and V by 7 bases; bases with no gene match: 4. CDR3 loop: CASKGTGSSGANVLTF. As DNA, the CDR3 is TGTGCCAGCAAGGGGACAGGGAGCTCTGGGGCCAACGTCCTGACTTTC.

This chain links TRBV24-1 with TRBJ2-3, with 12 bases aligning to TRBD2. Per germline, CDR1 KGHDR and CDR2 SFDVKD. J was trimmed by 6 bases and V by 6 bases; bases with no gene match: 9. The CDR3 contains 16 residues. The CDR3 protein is CATSRTSGVQRDTQYF. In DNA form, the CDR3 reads TGTGCCACCAGTCGGACTAGCGGGGTCCAACGCGATACGCAGTATTTT.

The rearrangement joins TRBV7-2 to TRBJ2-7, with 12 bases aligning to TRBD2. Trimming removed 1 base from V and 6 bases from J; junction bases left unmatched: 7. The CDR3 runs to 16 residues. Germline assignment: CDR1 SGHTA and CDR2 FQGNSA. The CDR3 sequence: CASSLEGLAGGSEQYF. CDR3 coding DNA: TGTGCCAGCAGCTTAGAGGGTCTAGCGGGGGGGAGCGAGCAGTACTTC.

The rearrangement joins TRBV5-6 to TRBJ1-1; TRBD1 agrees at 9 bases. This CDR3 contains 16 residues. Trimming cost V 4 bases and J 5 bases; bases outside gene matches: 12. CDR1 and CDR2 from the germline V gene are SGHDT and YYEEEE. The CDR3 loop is CASSPPGQGFGTEAFF. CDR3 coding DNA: TGTGCCAGCAGCCCTCCGGGACAGGGCTTTGGGACTGAAGCTTTCTTT.

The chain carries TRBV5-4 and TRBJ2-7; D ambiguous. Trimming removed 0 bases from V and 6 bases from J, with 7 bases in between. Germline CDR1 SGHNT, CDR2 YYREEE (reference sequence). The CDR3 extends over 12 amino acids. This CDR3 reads CASSLVGFEQYF. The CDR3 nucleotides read TGTGCCAGCAGCTTGGTCGGGTTCGAGCAGTACTTC. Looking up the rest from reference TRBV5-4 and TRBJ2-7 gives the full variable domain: ETGVTQSPTHLIKTRGQQVTLRCSSQSGHNTVSWYQQALGQGPQFIFQYYREEENGRGNFPPRFSGLQFPNYSSELNVNALELDDSALYLCASSLVGFEQYFGPGTRLTVT.

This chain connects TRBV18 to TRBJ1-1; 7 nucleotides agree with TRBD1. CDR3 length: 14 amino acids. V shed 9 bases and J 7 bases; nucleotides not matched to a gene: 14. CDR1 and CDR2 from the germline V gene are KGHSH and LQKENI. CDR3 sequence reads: CASTITTGADEAFF. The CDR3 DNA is TGTGCCAGTACCATTACTACAGGGGCCGATGAAGCTTTCTTT.

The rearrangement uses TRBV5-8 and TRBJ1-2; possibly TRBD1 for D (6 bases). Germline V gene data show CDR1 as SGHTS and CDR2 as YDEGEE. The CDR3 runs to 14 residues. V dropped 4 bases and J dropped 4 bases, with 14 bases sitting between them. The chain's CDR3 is CASSPGGLGYGYTF. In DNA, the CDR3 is TGTGCCAGCAGCCCCGGGGGGCTAGGCTATGGCTACACCTTC.

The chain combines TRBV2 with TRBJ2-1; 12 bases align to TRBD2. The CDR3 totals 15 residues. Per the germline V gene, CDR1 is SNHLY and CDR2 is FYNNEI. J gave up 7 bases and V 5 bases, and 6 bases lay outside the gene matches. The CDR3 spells CASSITSGGYNEQFF. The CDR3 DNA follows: TGTGCCAGCAGTATTACTAGCGGGGGGTATAATGAGCAGTTCTTC. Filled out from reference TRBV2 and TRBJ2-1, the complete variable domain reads EPEVTQTPSHQVTQMGQEVILRCVPISNHLYFYWYRQILGQKVEFLVSFYNNEISEKSEIFDDQFSVERPDGSNFTLKIRSTKLEDSAMYFCASSITSGGYNEQFFGPGTRLTVL.

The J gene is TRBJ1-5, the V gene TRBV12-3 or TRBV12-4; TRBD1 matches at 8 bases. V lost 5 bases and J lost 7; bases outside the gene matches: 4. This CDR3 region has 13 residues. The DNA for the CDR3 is TGTGCCAGCAGTCAACAGGGGGGCCAGCCCCAGCATTTT. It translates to CASSQQGGQPQHF.

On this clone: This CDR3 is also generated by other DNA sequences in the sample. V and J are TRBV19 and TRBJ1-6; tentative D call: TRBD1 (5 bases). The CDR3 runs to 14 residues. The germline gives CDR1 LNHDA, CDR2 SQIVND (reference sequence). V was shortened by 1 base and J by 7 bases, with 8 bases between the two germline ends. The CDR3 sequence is CASSIGQGNSPLHF. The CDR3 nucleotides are TGTGCCAGTAGTATAGGGCAGGGCAATTCACCCCTCCACTTT.

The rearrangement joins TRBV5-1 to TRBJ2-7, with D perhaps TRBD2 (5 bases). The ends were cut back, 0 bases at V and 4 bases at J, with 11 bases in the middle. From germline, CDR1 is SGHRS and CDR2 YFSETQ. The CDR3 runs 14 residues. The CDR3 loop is CASSLEREGYEQYF. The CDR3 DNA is TGCGCCAGCAGCTTGGAAAGAGAGGGTTACGAGCAGTACTTC. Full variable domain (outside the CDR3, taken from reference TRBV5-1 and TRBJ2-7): KAGVTQTPRYLIKTRGQQVTLSCSPISGHRSVSWYQQTPGQGLQFLFEYFSETQRNKGNFPGRFSGRQFSNSRSEMNVSTLELGDSALYLCASSLEREGYEQYFGPGTRLTVT.

The CDR3 DNA follows: TGTGCCAGCAGTTTGGTTGTCCGAGCCGGGGAGCTGTTTTTT. This translates into CASSLVVRAGELFF. V and J are TRBV28 and TRBJ2-2; no reliable D call. The CDR3 loop spans 14 amino acids. Germline CDR1 MDHEN, CDR2 SYDVKM. Trimming removed 3 bases from V and 6 bases from J, with 11 bases in between. Based on the CDR3 plus reference TRBV28 and TRBJ2-2, the full variable domain is DVKVTQSSRYLVKRTGEKVFLECVQDMDHENMFWYRQDPGLGLRLIYFSYDVKMKEKGDIPEGYSVSREKKERFSLILESASTNQTSMYLCASSLVVRAGELFFGEGSRLTVL.

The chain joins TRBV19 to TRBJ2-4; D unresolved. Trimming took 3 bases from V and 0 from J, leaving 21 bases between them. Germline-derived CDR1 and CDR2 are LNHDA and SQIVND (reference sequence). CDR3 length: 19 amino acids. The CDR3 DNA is TGTGCCAGTAGTATTTCCGCAGGTCTCGAATCTTTAGCCAAAAACATTCAGTACTTC. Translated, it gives CASSISAGLESLAKNIQYF.

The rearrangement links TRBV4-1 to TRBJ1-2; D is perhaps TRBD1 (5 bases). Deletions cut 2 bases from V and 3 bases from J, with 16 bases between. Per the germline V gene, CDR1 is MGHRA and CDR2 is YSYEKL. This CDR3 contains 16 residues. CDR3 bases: TGCGCCAGCAGCCAACCACCGGGACGGGGGGACTATGGCTACACCTTC. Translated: CASSQPPGRGDYGYTF.

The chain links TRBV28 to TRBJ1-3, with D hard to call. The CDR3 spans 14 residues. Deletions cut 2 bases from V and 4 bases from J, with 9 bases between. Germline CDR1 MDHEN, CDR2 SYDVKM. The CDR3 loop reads CASSLIEPGNTIYF. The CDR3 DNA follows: TGTGCCAGCAGTTTAATCGAGCCCGGAAACACCATATATTTT.

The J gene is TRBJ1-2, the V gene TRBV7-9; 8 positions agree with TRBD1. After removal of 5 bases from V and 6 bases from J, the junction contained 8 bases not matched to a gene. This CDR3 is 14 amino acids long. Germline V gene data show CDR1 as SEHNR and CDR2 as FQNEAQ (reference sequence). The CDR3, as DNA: TGTGCCAGCAGCCGGACAGGGAATTCGGATGGCTACACCTTC. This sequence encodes CASSRTGNSDGYTF.

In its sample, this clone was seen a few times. CDR3 protein: CAWSVPPSYPGTEAFF. The CDR3 coding sequence is TGTGCCTGGAGTGTCCCCCCTTCCTATCCGGGAACTGAAGCTTTCTTT. The chain is built from TRBV30 and TRBJ1-1; D gene unclear. Trimming shortened V by 0 bases and J by 5 bases, and 19 bases separated the two germline ends. Looked up from germline, CDR1 is GTSNPN and CDR2 is SVGIG (reference sequence). This CDR3 spans 16 amino acids. Complete variable domain (other parts from reference TRBV30 and TRBJ1-1): SQTIHQWPATLVQPVGSPLSLECTVEGTSNPNLYWYRQAAGRGLQLLFYSVGIGQISSEVPQNLSASRPQDRQFILSSKKLLLSDSGFYLCAWSVPPSYPGTEAFFGQGTRLTVV.